The 32 T cell receptor beta chains below come from one sample, sequenced in a study of yellow fever vaccine responses in identical twins (dated by TCRdb to the late 2010s). Library method: RT-PCR. This sample was sequenced with an Illumina HiSeq 2500. TCRdb reanalyzed the raw reads on its own, using fastp at Q25 for trimming and MiXCR for clone calling, and kept in-frame beta chains. When rows share a CDR3 protein, they turn into one entry using the most common DNA and genes. Across this sample there are about 9,100 distinct CDR3 sequences, with over 80% seen only once. The ten top clones hold under 2.5% of the sample. The sample here was T cells from blood (PBMCs), unsorted or a sorted subset (not recorded which), taken before or after yellow fever vaccination (not recorded which). Receptor source: a young woman who received the yellow fever vaccine. Donor details come from another sample of the same person, matched by shared clones.

This clonotype was found a few times. The rearrangement uses TRBV12-3 or TRBV12-4 and TRBJ1-5; 9 bases agree with TRBD1. Germline trimming cut 5 bases from V and 4 bases from J; bases unmatched to any gene: 3. This CDR3 is built from 14 residues. CDR3 sequence reads: CASSTGGFNQPQHF. The CDR3 DNA reads as TGTGCCAGCAGTACAGGGGGCTTTAATCAGCCCCAGCATTTT.

This chain links TRBV11-3 with TRBJ2-1; 7 bases match TRBD1. Losses at the gene ends were 8 bases for V and 3 bases for J; bases not matched to a gene: 13. The CDR3 is made up of 16 amino acids. From germline, CDR1 is SGHNT and CDR2 YENEEA. The CDR3 DNA sequence: TGTGCCAGCCGAACCGCCGGGACAGCAAGCTACAATGAGCAGTTCTTC. Translation gives CASRTAGTASYNEQFF.

The chain links TRBV11-1 to TRBJ2-1; 8 bases are a match to TRBD1. The CDR3 has 14 residues. V shed 8 bases and J 1 base; nucleotides not matched to a gene: 4. The germline V gene encodes CDR1 SGHAT and CDR2 FQDESV (reference sequence). The CDR3 DNA reads TGTGCCAGCGCTAGGACAGGGTCCTACAATGAGCAGTTCTTC. Protein sequence: CASARTGSYNEQFF.

V is TRBV2 and J is TRBJ1-1; unclear D gene. The CDR3 totals 12 residues. Germline V gives CDR1 SNHLY, CDR2 FYNNEI. Trimming pared 3 bases from V and 8 bases from J, leaving 10 bases between. DNA of the CDR3: TGTGCCAGCAGTGAGGTCCCCCGGGAAGCTTTCTTT. Translating it yields CASSEVPREAFF.

The V and J genes are TRBV10-1 and TRBJ1-1; D ambiguous. Germline CDR1 WNHNN, CDR2 SYGVQD (reference sequence). Trimming took off 3 bases at V and 4 bases at J, with 6 bases between the two ends. This CDR3 region has 12 residues. CDR3 sequence: CASSDAGTEAFF. CDR3 in DNA: TGCGCCAGCAGTGATGCCGGCACTGAAGCTTTCTTT.

This sequence joins TRBV29-1 and TRBJ2-6, with D possibly being TRBD1 or TRBD2 (5 bases each). There are 16 residues in the CDR3. Germline V gives CDR1 SQVTM, CDR2 ANQGSEA. The V and J ends lost 5 bases and 0 bases respectively, with 14 bases between them. The CDR3 DNA reads TGCAGCGTTCGTGGGGGAAGGTTCTCTGGGGCCAACGTCCTGACTTTC. Translation: CSVRGGRFSGANVLTF.

CDR3 amino acids: CASSLSSKNTEAFF. In nucleotides, the CDR3 is TGTGCCAGCAGTTTATCGAGCAAGAACACTGAAGCTTTCTTT. V gene TRBV27 combines with J gene TRBJ1-1; D unclear. With 0 bases removed from V and 1 base from J, the gap between germline ends came to 6 bases. Germline values: CDR1 MNHEY, CDR2 SMNVEV (reference sequence). CDR3 size: 14 residues.

This chain links TRBV11-3 with TRBJ2-4, with D possibly matching TRBD2 (6 bases). Germline V gene sequence: CDR1 SGHNT, CDR2 YENEEA. Trimming removed 3 bases at V and 7 bases at J, with 16 bases between. This CDR3 region has 15 residues. The CDR3: CASSFRDSYRNIQYF. CDR3 in DNA: TGTGCCAGCAGCTTCCGGGACTCCTACCGTAACATTCAGTACTTC. The variable domain in full, completed from reference TRBV11-3 and TRBJ2-4, reads EAGVVQSPRYKIIEKKQPVAFWCNPISGHNTLYWYLQNLGQGPELLIRYENEEAVDDSQLPKDRFSAERLKGVDSTLKIQPAELGDSAVYLCASSFRDSYRNIQYFGAGTRLSVL.

The chain joins TRBV18 to TRBJ1-1; D is uncertain. With 3 bases removed from V and 1 base from J, the gap between germline ends came to 12 bases. This CDR3 contains 15 residues. Germline values: CDR1 KGHSH, CDR2 LQKENI. CDR3 protein: CASSPAQGQNTEAFF. In DNA, the CDR3 is TGTGCCAGCTCACCCGCTCAAGGGCAGAACACTGAAGCTTTCTTT.

This chain links TRBV4-1 with TRBJ1-2; a possible D gene is TRBD1 (6 bases). Trimming took off 6 bases at V and 7 bases at J, with 15 bases between the two ends. The germline gives CDR1 MGHRA, CDR2 YSYEKL. CDR3 length: 13 amino acids. Written as DNA, the CDR3 is TGCGCCAGCAGTCCCACAGGGCAGGGTGGCTACACCTTC. Translation: CASSPTGQGGYTF.

This clonotype was seen only a few times. The rearrangement uses TRBV15 and TRBJ2-2; TRBD2 matches 7 bases. Germline CDR1 reads LNHNV; CDR2 reads YYDKDF (reference sequence). Trimming cost V 8 bases and J 5 bases; bases outside gene matches: 8. This CDR3 spans 14 amino acids. The CDR3: CATSGGLSTGELFF. In DNA, the CDR3 is TGTGCCACCTCCGGGGGGTTATCTACCGGGGAGCTGTTTTTT.

The chain joins TRBV11-1 to TRBJ1-2; the match to TRBD1 covers 7 bases. CDR3 length equals 16 residues. With 3 bases clipped from V and 7 bases from J, the junction kept 14 bases outside the gene matches. CDR1 SGHAT and CDR2 FQDESV come from the germline V gene (reference sequence). CDR3 bases: TGTGCCAGCAGCTTTGGACAGGATTTGGTCCCGGTTGGCTACACCTTC. Its translation: CASSFGQDLVPVGYTF.

The rearrangement joins TRBV10-3 to TRBJ1-1, with D possibly matching TRBD1 (5 bases). Germline CDR1 is ENHRY and CDR2 is SYGVKD. There are 13 residues in the CDR3. The germline V and J ends were trimmed by 7 bases and 3 bases, with 12 bases remaining between them. The CDR3: CAITRGVYTEAFF. The CDR3 DNA reads as TGTGCCATCACAAGGGGAGTGTACACTGAAGCTTTCTTT.

The chain recombines TRBV25-1 with TRBJ1-2; D perhaps matches TRBD1 (6 bases). This CDR3 comprises 18 residues. Germline V lookup: CDR1 MGHDK, CDR2 SYGVNS. With 4 bases removed from V and 4 bases from J, the gap between germline ends came to 25 bases. The CDR3 region is CASSGNRANGPSGYGYTF. The CDR3 coding sequence is TGTGCCAGCAGTGGAAACAGGGCCAACGGCCCCAGCGGCTATGGCTACACCTTC.

This chain uses TRBV2 with TRBJ1-6, with D tentatively TRBD1 (6 bases). Trimming left V 7 bases short and J 5 bases short, with 15 bases between. CDR3 length equals 15 residues. Per germline, CDR1 SNHLY and CDR2 FYNNEI. CDR3 DNA: TGTGCCAGCAATGGGGGCTTAGGGGATAATTCACCCCTCCACTTT. Its translation: CASNGGLGDNSPLHF.

V is TRBV6-1 and J is TRBJ2-1; possible D gene TRBD2, 6 bases. Germline loops: CDR1 MNHNS, CDR2 SASEGT. This CDR3 region has 13 residues. Between the trimmed V and J ends, which lost 4 bases and 5 bases, there was a span of 9 bases. The chain's CDR3 is CASSGGANNEQFF. DNA for the CDR3: TGTGCCAGCAGTGGCGGGGCCAACAATGAGCAGTTCTTC.

V is TRBV4-1 and J is TRBJ2-1, with TRBD1 as a possible D gene (5 bases). This CDR3 is built from 16 residues. Germline assignment: CDR1 MGHRA and CDR2 YSYEKL. V was shortened by 4 bases and J by 6 bases, with 19 bases between the two germline ends. The CDR3 region is CASSPMAGRDVNEQFF. The CDR3 region has the DNA TGCGCCAGCAGCCCGATGGCTGGCAGGGATGTCAATGAGCAGTTCTTC.

J is TRBJ2-3 and V is TRBV2, with a tentative D call TRBD2 (6 bases). V lost 3 bases and J 2 bases, leaving 15 bases between the germline ends. The CDR3 has 16 amino acids. Germline-derived CDR1 and CDR2 are SNHLY and FYNNEI. The CDR3 reads CASSDSPGRNTDTQYF. DNA for the CDR3: TGTGCCAGCAGTGACAGCCCAGGGAGGAACACAGATACGCAGTATTTT.

The CDR3 bases are TGTGCCACCAGCAAGATGGTGGCCTCTGGAAACACCATATATTTT. It yields the protein CATSKMVASGNTIYF. This chain uses TRBV15 with TRBJ1-3; no firm D call. Trimming pared 4 bases from V and 0 bases from J, leaving 10 bases between. This CDR3 has 15 residues. Germline V gene sequence: CDR1 LNHNV, CDR2 YYDKDF (reference sequence).

This clonotype was found a few times. V and J are TRBV11-3 and TRBJ2-7; 7 positions agree with TRBD1. The V and J ends lost 5 bases and 0 bases, in that order; junction bases with no gene match: 4. Germline values: CDR1 SGHNT, CDR2 YENEEA. The CDR3 is 14 residues long. The DNA of the CDR3 is TGTGCCAGCAGCGCCGGGACAGCCTCCTACGAGCAGTACTTC. Its translation: CASSAGTASYEQYF.

This clonotype was recorded once. V gene TRBV11-3 combines with J gene TRBJ2-1; D not certain. Germline CDR1 SGHNT, CDR2 YENEEA. V dropped 5 bases and J dropped 5 bases, with 10 bases sitting between them. CDR3 length equals 13 residues. The DNA for the CDR3 is TGTGCCAGCAGCGAGTCCCCCGACAATGAGCAGTTCTTC. It codes for CASSESPDNEQFF. The variable domain in full, completed from reference TRBV11-3 and TRBJ2-1, reads EAGVVQSPRYKIIEKKQPVAFWCNPISGHNTLYWYLQNLGQGPELLIRYENEEAVDDSQLPKDRFSAERLKGVDSTLKIQPAELGDSAVYLCASSESPDNEQFFGPGTRLTVL.

This sequence joins TRBV15 and TRBJ1-6, with D hard to call. Trimming stripped 3 bases from V and 3 bases from J, with 12 bases between. Looked up from germline, CDR1 is LNHNV and CDR2 is YYDKDF (reference sequence). The CDR3 covers 16 residues. DNA for the CDR3: TGTGCCACCAGCAGTGGAGGACGGATCTATAATTCACCCCTCCACTTT. Encoded protein: CATSSGGRIYNSPLHF.

This clonotype showed up just once. The chain couples TRBV2 to TRBJ2-2, with TRBD2 matching over 7 bases. V dropped 8 bases and J dropped 0; count of bases not matched to a gene: 6. CDR3 length: 15 residues. Germline CDR1 SNHLY, CDR2 FYNNEI. Here the CDR3 DNA reads TGTGCCAGCTGTGCTAGCGGAACGAACACCGGGGAGCTGTTTTTT. Its translation is CASCASGTNTGELFF.

The V gene is TRBV29-1, the J gene TRBJ2-1; 8 bases are a match to TRBD2. CDR1 is SQVTM, CDR2 ANQGSEA, per germline. The ends lost 7 bases at V and 9 bases at J; junction bases unmatched: 14. The CDR3 consists of 14 residues. The CDR3, as DNA: TGCAGCGCGCTAGCGGGCGGGGGCTTGGGTGAGCAGTTCTTC. It is translated as CSALAGGGLGEQFF.

Only one count was recorded for this clonotype. V usage is TRBV20-1 and J usage is TRBJ1-2; no definite D call. This CDR3 spans 8 amino acids. The germline V gene has CDR1 DFQATT and CDR2 SNEGSKA (reference sequence). The V gene lost 8 bases and the J gene lost 8 bases, with 6 bases spanning the gap. CDR3 sequence: CSTGGYTF. The CDR3 nucleotides read TGCAGTACCGGAGGCTACACCTTC.

J is TRBJ1-6 and V is TRBV27, with 9 bases lining up with TRBD1. Per the germline V gene, CDR1 is MNHEY and CDR2 is SMNVEV (reference sequence). This CDR3 is 18 amino acids long. The V and J ends lost 6 bases and 10 bases, in that order; junction bases with no gene match: 19. The CDR3 DNA sequence: TGTGCCAGCAGCCGATCTACCTCCGGGACAGGGAGTTTATCACCCCTCCACTTT. Translated: CASSRSTSGTGSLSPLHF.

The rearrangement links TRBV23-1 to TRBJ1-1; D remains ambiguous. TRBV23-1 is noted as an ORF with a role that remains uncertain. Between the trimmed V and J ends, which lost 0 bases and 5 bases, there was a span of 13 bases. The CDR3 covers 15 residues. CDR3 bases: TGCGCCAGCAGTCAATCTTTAGGGCTGGGAACTGAAGCTTTCTTT. As protein: CASSQSLGLGTEAFF.

The chain recombines TRBV13 with TRBJ2-4; D tentatively reads TRBD1 or TRBD2 (6 bases each). The V end lost 5 bases, the J end lost 6 bases, and 11 bases lay between the germline ends. CDR1 PRHDT and CDR2 FYEKMQ come from the germline V gene (reference sequence). The CDR3 covers 13 residues. CDR3 residues: CASSDRGLNIQYF. In DNA, the CDR3 is TGTGCCAGCAGCGACCGGGGGCTAAACATTCAGTACTTC.

This chain links TRBV6-1 with TRBJ2-5, with D unclear. This CDR3 spans 13 amino acids. Germline loops: CDR1 MNHNS, CDR2 SASEGT. V shed 7 bases and J shed 0 bases, with 9 bases lying between them. Here the CDR3 reads CASMERYQETQYF. CDR3 coding DNA: TGTGCCAGCATGGAACGGTACCAAGAGACCCAGTACTTC.

This clonotype was recorded a few times. The chain is built from TRBV5-1 and TRBJ1-5; 11 bases agree with TRBD1. Trimming removed 4 bases from V and 7 bases from J; junction bases left unmatched: 7. Germline CDR1 and CDR2: SGHRS and YFSETQ. The CDR3 contains 15 residues. This CDR3 is CASSPGTGGGQPQHF. Written as DNA, the CDR3 is TGCGCCAGCAGCCCCGGGACAGGGGGGGGACAGCCCCAGCATTTT.

J is TRBJ2-7 and V is TRBV13; TRBD1 or TRBD2 may be the D gene (5 bases each). Germline V gives CDR1 PRHDT, CDR2 FYEKMQ (reference sequence). Trimming shortened V by 7 bases and J by 5 bases, and 12 bases separated the two germline ends. This CDR3 is built from 12 residues. CDR3: CASNRLGDEQYF. The CDR3 nucleotides read TGTGCCAGCAACAGACTGGGGGACGAGCAGTACTTC.

The chain links TRBV19 to TRBJ1-5; D is possibly TRBD1 (5 bases). The CDR3 runs 15 residues. Germline V gives CDR1 LNHDA, CDR2 SQIVND (reference sequence). The germline V and J ends were trimmed by 5 bases and 4 bases, with 15 bases remaining between them. The CDR3 is CASSSTMAGNQPQHF. In DNA form, the CDR3 reads TGTGCCAGTAGTTCGACGATGGCAGGGAATCAGCCCCAGCATTTT.